This section outlines one TCR beta chain sequence together with its context. The junction and the germline gene differ at one end; a read error may be behind it. RNA amounts of about 0.5 to 1 ug underwent reverse transcription with random hexamers. Amplification of TCR beta CDR3 used immunoSEQ multiplex PCR across 54 Vbeta and 13 Jbeta. One entry per CDR3 protein, called by TCRdb with MiXCR from the immunoSEQ multiplex PCR reads. Among under 200,000 distinct CDR3 sequences listed, 95% to 97% were seen once. The data belong to a study of CD8 T cells in Susac syndrome. Whole-study context: Susac syndrome patients were untreated, on corticosteroids with some adding intravenous immunoglobulin, or on intravenous immunoglobulin only.

Peripheral blood CD8+ and CD4+ T cells were profiled by TCR beta sequencing. TEMRA cells were FACS-enriched and CD8+ and CD4+ T cells negatively isolated. This CDR3 has 13 residues. Germline-derived CDR1 and CDR2 are SSHAT and FNYEAQ (reference sequence). The sample consisted of CD4+ T cells from PBMCs. V and J are TRBV7-7 and TRBJ2-5, with 8 nucleotides matching TRBD2. This TCR was recovered from a human donor with Susac syndrome. CDR3 residues: CASSPSGGGTQYF. DNA for the CDR3: TGTGCTAGCAGCCCAAGCGGGGGAGGGACCCAGTACTTC.